Listed below are T cell receptor beta chains from one sample, sequenced in a study of blood T cell repertoires in COVID-19. Some clones are missing from TCRdb's copy, which holds only in-frame ones; the method was immunoSEQ multiplex PCR. The sample gives under 250,000 clones, 82% of which show up once; about 5% is in the top ten. Sequencing input: peripheral blood. These receptors were obtained from a woman in her 70s with COVID-19, enrolled during active disease. Each CDR3 is given with its conserved first and last residue. D genes are given only for firm matches. Rows give clone size only sometimes, using once, few, many, or a class for an expanded clone.

d_gene: TRBD2; j_gene: TRBJ2-3; abundance: -; v_gene: TRBV19; CDR3nt: TGTGCCAGTAGTCCGGCGGGAGGGGCAGATACGCAGTATTTT; CDR3aa: CASSPAGGADTQYF
d_gene: -; j_gene: TRBJ1-1; abundance: -; v_gene: TRBV6-1; CDR3nt: TGTGCCAGCAGTTCGAGGGATGTCTCTGAAGCTTTCTTT; CDR3aa: CASSSRDVSEAFF
d_gene: -; j_gene: TRBJ2-4; abundance: once; v_gene: TRBV15; CDR3nt: TGTGCCACCAGCAGAGATATAGGGGATGTTAAGGAGGCCAAAAACATTCAGTACTTC; CDR3aa: CATSRDIGDVKEAKNIQYF
d_gene: -; j_gene: TRBJ1-3; abundance: -; v_gene: TRBV29-1; CDR3nt: TGCAGCGTTGAATCAGGAAACACCATATATTTT; CDR3aa: CSVESGNTIYF
d_gene: TRBD2; j_gene: TRBJ2-1; abundance: -; v_gene: TRBV19; CDR3nt: TGTGCCAGTAGGTATTCACGGCGGGGGAGCTCCTACAATGAGCAGTTCTTC; CDR3aa: CASRYSRRGSSYNEQFF
d_gene: TRBD1; j_gene: TRBJ1-1; abundance: -; v_gene: TRBV5-1; CDR3nt: TGCGCCAGCAGCTGGGGACAGGCAAAAACCACTGAAGCTTTCTTT; CDR3aa: CASSWGQAKTTEAFF
d_gene: TRBD1; j_gene: TRBJ1-1; abundance: -; v_gene: TRBV6-6; CDR3nt: TGTGCCAGCAGTGACCGGACAGGAATGAACACTGAAGCTTTCTTT; CDR3aa: CASSDRTGMNTEAFF
d_gene: TRBD2; j_gene: TRBJ2-1; abundance: -; v_gene: TRBV7-3; CDR3nt: TGTGCCAGCAGCTTAATAGCGGGCCATGAGCAGTTCTTC; CDR3aa: CASSLIAGHEQFF
d_gene: TRBD1; j_gene: TRBJ1-5; abundance: -; v_gene: TRBV6-5; CDR3nt: TGTGCCAGCAGTTTCCTACAGGGGTTCGAGCCCCAGCATTTT; CDR3aa: CASSFLQGFEPQHF
d_gene: TRBD1; j_gene: TRBJ2-4; abundance: -; v_gene: TRBV18; CDR3nt: TGTGCCAGCTCACCACGGGGACAGCTAGCCAAAAACATTCAGTACTTC; CDR3aa: CASSPRGQLAKNIQYF
d_gene: -; j_gene: TRBJ1-5; abundance: few; v_gene: TRBV28; CDR3nt: TGTGCCAGCAGTTTGCCGCGTCGGGGGACTAGCAATCAGCCCCAGCATTTT; CDR3aa: CASSLPRRGTSNQPQHF
d_gene: TRBD1; j_gene: TRBJ2-3; abundance: -; v_gene: TRBV30; CDR3nt: TGTGCCTGGAGCTCAGGGGGCAAGGGCACAGATACGCAGTATTTT; CDR3aa: CAWSSGGKGTDTQYF
d_gene: TRBD2; j_gene: TRBJ2-3; abundance: -; v_gene: TRBV29-1; CDR3nt: TGCAGCGTGACCCTGCGACTAGCGTTAGATACGCAGTATTTT; CDR3aa: CSVTLRLALDTQYF
d_gene: TRBD2; j_gene: TRBJ2-1; abundance: -; v_gene: TRBV27; CDR3nt: TGTGCCAGCACCCTACTAGCGGGAGGAGGAAATGAGCAGTTCTTC; CDR3aa: CASTLLAGGGNEQFF
d_gene: -; j_gene: TRBJ1-1; abundance: -; v_gene: TRBV28; CDR3nt: TGTGCCAGCAGTTTGGCAGGGTCGAACACTGAAGCTTTCTTT; CDR3aa: CASSLAGSNTEAFF
d_gene: TRBD2; j_gene: TRBJ2-7; abundance: -; v_gene: TRBV28; CDR3nt: TGTGCCAGCAGTTTGGAAGGGAGCGGGAGAAACGAGCAGTACTTC; CDR3aa: CASSLEGSGRNEQYF
d_gene: TRBD2; j_gene: TRBJ2-5; abundance: -; v_gene: TRBV24-1; CDR3nt: TGTGCCACCAGGGAGGTGGGGGGGAGAGAGACCCAGTACTTC; CDR3aa: CATREVGGRETQYF
d_gene: -; j_gene: TRBJ2-4; abundance: few; v_gene: TRBV28; CDR3nt: TGTGCCAGCAGTCCACCGGGACAAAGGTTGACCAAAAACATTCAGTACTTC; CDR3aa: CASSPPGQRLTKNIQYF
d_gene: TRBD1; j_gene: TRBJ1-1; abundance: few; v_gene: TRBV10-3; CDR3nt: TGTGCCACGGGGGACAGGGGGTTTGAAGCTTTCTTT; CDR3aa: CATGDRGFEAFF
d_gene: TRBD2; j_gene: TRBJ2-2; abundance: -; v_gene: TRBV12-5; CDR3nt: TGTGCTAGTGCCGGGACTAGCGGGAGAGGGACCGGGGAGCTGTTTTTT; CDR3aa: CASAGTSGRGTGELFF
d_gene: -; j_gene: TRBJ1-4; abundance: -; v_gene: TRBV7-8; CDR3nt: TGTGCCAGCCGCACGCGAGGGTCGAAAGCTGAAAAACTGTTTTTT; CDR3aa: CASRTRGSKAEKLFF
d_gene: -; j_gene: TRBJ1-5; abundance: -; v_gene: TRBV15; CDR3nt: TGTGCCACCAGCCAGATGGGGGCAGGGGAGAGCAATCAGCCCCAGCATTTT; CDR3aa: CATSQMGAGESNQPQHF
d_gene: -; j_gene: TRBJ2-1; abundance: -; v_gene: TRBV2; CDR3nt: TGTGCCAGCAGTGATCGGGGCTCCTACAATGAGCAGTTCTTC; CDR3aa: CASSDRGSYNEQFF
d_gene: -; j_gene: TRBJ2-1; abundance: -; v_gene: TRBV4-1; CDR3nt: TGCGCCAGCAGCCACTTCAATGAGCAGTTCTTC; CDR3aa: CASSHFNEQFF
d_gene: -; j_gene: TRBJ1-6; abundance: -; v_gene: TRBV2; CDR3nt: TGTGCCAGCAGGGCCCAGGCTAGGGGCGCGACACCCCTCCACTTT; CDR3aa: CASRAQARGATPLHF
d_gene: TRBD1; j_gene: TRBJ2-5; abundance: few; v_gene: TRBV9; CDR3nt: TGTGCCAGCAGCACCTTACGACAGGGCCGGGAGACCCAGTACTTC; CDR3aa: CASSTLRQGRETQYF
d_gene: -; j_gene: TRBJ2-7; abundance: -; v_gene: TRBV18; CDR3nt: TGTGCCAGCTCACCCACACCCTCGACAGAGCAGTACTTC; CDR3aa: CASSPTPSTEQYF
d_gene: -; j_gene: TRBJ2-7; abundance: -; v_gene: TRBV6-2/TRBV6-3; CDR3nt: TGTGCCAGCAGTTACGAAGGGAGGTCCCCCTACGAGCAGTACTTC; CDR3aa: CASSYEGRSPYEQYF
d_gene: -; j_gene: TRBJ1-1; abundance: -; v_gene: TRBV12-3/TRBV12-4; CDR3nt: TGTGCCAGCAGCCTCGACAGATCCACTGAAGCTTTCTTT; CDR3aa: CASSLDRSTEAFF
d_gene: -; j_gene: TRBJ1-1; abundance: -; v_gene: TRBV3-1/TRBV3-2; CDR3nt: TGTGCCAGCAGGGCTTGGGACAATCTGAACACTGAAGCTTTCTTT; CDR3aa: CASRAWDNLNTEAFF
d_gene: -; j_gene: TRBJ1-1; abundance: -; v_gene: TRBV28; CDR3nt: TGTGCCAGCAGTTTAGGGTATCGAGGAATGAACACTGAAGCTTTCTTT; CDR3aa: CASSLGYRGMNTEAFF
d_gene: -; j_gene: TRBJ1-4; abundance: -; v_gene: TRBV4-3; CDR3nt: TGCGCCAGCAGCCAAGATTCTGCCCGAGGGGGAAAACTGTTTTTT; CDR3aa: CASSQDSARGGKLFF
d_gene: -; j_gene: TRBJ1-3; abundance: once; v_gene: TRBV28; CDR3nt: TGTGCCAGCAGTCCTGGTGGGGGGACCCTTGGAAACACCATATATTTT; CDR3aa: CASSPGGGTLGNTIYF
d_gene: TRBD1; j_gene: TRBJ1-1; abundance: -; v_gene: TRBV5-4; CDR3nt: TGTGCCAGCAATTCGGACAGGAGGGCTGAAGCTTTCTTT; CDR3aa: CASNSDRRAEAFF
d_gene: TRBD2; j_gene: TRBJ2-7; abundance: once; v_gene: TRBV3-1/TRBV3-2; CDR3nt: TGTGCCAGCAGCCAATTACTATATAGCGGGGGAAGAAGGTACTTC; CDR3aa: CASSQLLYSGGRRYF
d_gene: -; j_gene: TRBJ1-3; abundance: -; v_gene: TRBV5-1; CDR3nt: TGCGCCAGCAGCCCGGTGGGGGGCTCTGGAAACACCATATATTTT; CDR3aa: CASSPVGGSGNTIYF
d_gene: -; j_gene: TRBJ2-7; abundance: -; v_gene: TRBV6-7; CDR3nt: TGTGCCAGCAGTTACTCACGGGGGGCCCCTCCCCTATACGAGCAGTACTTC; CDR3aa: CASSYSRGAPPLYEQYF
d_gene: -; j_gene: TRBJ2-7; abundance: -; v_gene: TRBV13; CDR3nt: TGTGCCAGCAGCTTTCTCGACGAGCAGTACTTC; CDR3aa: CASSFLDEQYF
d_gene: TRBD1; j_gene: TRBJ2-7; abundance: -; v_gene: TRBV18; CDR3nt: TGTGCCAGCTCACCTGGACAGGGGGAATACGAGCAGTACTTC; CDR3aa: CASSPGQGEYEQYF
d_gene: TRBD1; j_gene: TRBJ1-2; abundance: -; v_gene: TRBV9; CDR3nt: TGTGCCAGCAGAAGAGGGACAGGGGGCTATGGCTACACCTTC; CDR3aa: CASRRGTGGYGYTF
d_gene: TRBD1; j_gene: TRBJ1-2; abundance: few; v_gene: TRBV2; CDR3nt: TGTGCCAGCAGTCCCACAGGGGGCGCGGTGGGCTACACCTTC; CDR3aa: CASSPTGGAVGYTF
d_gene: -; j_gene: TRBJ2-7; abundance: few; v_gene: TRBV7-9; CDR3nt: TGTGCCAGCAGCCGGTTGACTGGACAGAAGTACTTC; CDR3aa: CASSRLTGQKYF